This TCR beta chain emerged from a study of response to subunit inactivated influenza vaccine. From the RT-PCR reads, TCRdb called clonotypes with MiXCR, one entry per CDR3 protein. The table shows roughly 500,000 distinct CDR3 sequences, with 16% occurring only once. Per the germline V gene, CDR1 is LGHNA and CDR2 is YNFKEQ. The CDR3 is 15 amino acids. Trimming at V came to 1 base and at J to 5 bases, leaving 4 bases not matched to a gene. Study conclusions and caveats: Few additional T cells are recruited per seasonal influenza vaccination, authors suggested.

This clonotype has at least ten counts. The antigen is undetermined. Sample: CD4+ T cells sorted from PBMCs, taken about 23 months after vaccination. The TCR comes from a man aged 50 to 75 who received an inactivated influenza vaccine. This rearrangement joins TRBV4-2 to TRBJ2-2; 7 positions agree with TRBD1. CDR3 nucleotide sequence: TGTGCCAGCAGCCAAGGACAGGGAAGGACCGGGGAGCTGTTTTTT. As protein: CASSQGQGRTGELFF.